Shown below are 5 T cell receptor beta chains from a single sample sequenced in a study of control samples from healthy donors and cancer patients. Here immunoSEQ multiplex PCR was the method, and the copy in TCRdb shows in-frame clones only, minus some. The repertoire holds 150,000 to 200,000 clones, with around 88% as singletons. Sample: blood. The origin of the receptors is a woman in her 30s in good health.

Written as DNA, the CDR3 is TGTGCCAGCAGGCCCGGGACTAGCGGGCGACAGTACTTC. Protein product: CASRPGTSGRQYF. The chain couples TRBV12-3 or TRBV12-4 to TRBJ2-4; 12 nucleotides align to TRBD2. The ends lost 6 bases at V and 13 bases at J; junction bases unmatched: 7. The CDR3 loop spans 13 amino acids.

The CDR3 reads CASSHSGGSGNTIYF. The CDR3 nucleotides read TGTGCCAGCAGCCACTCAGGGGGGTCTGGAAACACCATATATTTT. This chain joins TRBV9 and TRBJ1-3, with 7 bases fitting TRBD1. Trimming removed 4 bases from V and 1 base from J; junction bases left unmatched: 5. Germline V gene data show CDR1 as SGDLS and CDR2 as YYNGEE. This CDR3 comprises 15 residues.

This sequence joins TRBV5-6 and TRBJ2-2; either TRBD1 or TRBD2 may fit D (5 bases each). Trimming took 5 bases from V and 1 from J, leaving 9 bases between them. CDR3 length equals 14 residues. Per germline, CDR1 SGHDT and CDR2 YYEEEE. CDR3 DNA: TGTGCCAGCAGTCCGGGGCAGAACACCGGGGAGCTGTTTTTT. This sequence encodes CASSPGQNTGELFF.

This rearrangement joins TRBV27 to TRBJ2-1; D might be TRBD2 (6 bases). The CDR3 spans 13 residues. V was cut by 7 bases and J by 8 bases, with 15 bases left in between. The germline V gene has CDR1 MNHEY and CDR2 SMNVEV (reference sequence). The CDR3 DNA is TGTGCCAGCAAGTTTGGAGGGGAGGATGAGCAGTTCTTC. It specifies CASKFGGEDEQFF.

The chain uses TRBV29-1 and TRBJ1-2; D unresolved. Germline CDR1 SQVTM, CDR2 ANQGSEA. CDR3 size: 13 residues. The ends were cut back, 6 bases at V and 0 bases at J, with 11 bases in the middle. The CDR3 loop is CSVSEITNYGYTF. The CDR3 DNA is TGCAGCGTGTCAGAGATTACTAACTATGGCTACACCTTC.